This entry lists 24 T cell receptor beta chains sequenced from one sample in a study of metastatic and nonmetastatic thyroid tumors. TCRdb re-called clones via MiXCR from the PCR reads. The data contain fewer than 40,000 clones, 18% of them singletons. No patient received treatment before thyroid surgery. Source material: tumor tissue. Receptors originate from a female donor with papillary thyroid cancer or a benign thyroid nodule (not recorded which). Some clones in this sample may be carry-over from other donors' samples.

The sample holds a few counts of this clone. The chain links TRBV6-2 or TRBV6-3 to TRBJ2-1, with D possibly TRBD2 on 6 matching bases. The CDR3 extends over 16 amino acids. V was shortened by 6 bases and J by 0 bases, with 15 bases between the two germline ends. Germline CDR1 and CDR2: MNHEY and SVGEGT. DNA of the CDR3: TGTGCCAGCAGGGACGTGGGACTGCCCTCCTACAATGAGCAGTTCTTC. It codes for CASRDVGLPSYNEQFF.

This clone was counted between two and nine times. The chain has TRBV4-3 and TRBJ1-1; D uncertain. Trimming cost V 0 bases and J 5 bases, with 7 bases left between them. Germline loops: CDR1 LGHNA, CDR2 YSLEER. The CDR3 runs 13 residues. In nucleotides, the CDR3 is TGCGCCAGCAGCCAAGATTATCGGACTGAAGCTTTCTTT. It is translated as CASSQDYRTEAFF.

This clone appeared a few times. A read error may be the cause here, since a much bigger clone is one base away. Other DNA sequences in the sample encode the same CDR3. This chain links TRBV24-1 with TRBJ2-3; D call uncertain. The CDR3 length is 14 residues. V lost 5 bases, J lost 2 bases, and 10 bases lay in between. Looked up from germline, CDR1 is KGHDR and CDR2 is SFDVKD. This CDR3 reads CATSGARDTDTQYF. DNA for the CDR3: TGTGCCACCAGTGGTGCTAGAGACACAGATACGCAGTATTTT.

This clone was seen repeatedly, ten times or more. J is TRBJ1-3 and V is TRBV6-1; maybe TRBD1 (5 bases). V was clipped by 0 bases and J by 3 bases, with 6 bases between them. CDR1 and CDR2 (germline): MNHNS, SASEGT. The CDR3 runs 14 residues. The CDR3 loop is CASSEADNGNTIYF. The CDR3 DNA sequence: TGTGCCAGCAGTGAAGCGGACAATGGAAACACCATATATTTT.

Points on this clone: A much larger clonotype is one base distant, so this may be a read error. This chain joins TRBV7-9 and TRBJ1-2; TRBD1 might be the D (5 bases). CDR1 and CDR2 from the germline V gene are SEHNR and FQNEAQ (reference sequence). The CDR3 extends over 13 amino acids. CDR3 loop: CAGSPDWGYCYTF. CDR3 DNA sequence: TGTGCCGGCAGCCCAGATTGGGGGTATTGCTACACCTTC.

This clone was seen repeatedly, ten times or more. The genes are TRBV7-8 and TRBJ1-5; 8 bases align to TRBD1. V shed 6 bases and J 2 bases; nucleotides not matched to a gene: 6. CDR3 length: 15 amino acids. Germline-derived CDR1 and CDR2 are SGHVS and FQNEAQ. The CDR3 loop reads CASSYQGARNQPQHF. The CDR3 DNA follows: TGTGCCAGCAGTTACCAGGGGGCGCGCAATCAGCCCCAGCATTTT.

This clone appeared a single time. This chain connects TRBV3-1 to TRBJ2-3; 7 bases align to TRBD2. The germline V gene has CDR1 LGHDT and CDR2 YNNKEL (reference sequence). V lost 0 bases to trimming and J lost 2 bases; unmatched junction nucleotides: 5. CDR3 size: 16 residues. CDR3 protein: CASSQELREVTDTQYF. CDR3 DNA sequence: TGTGCCAGCAGCCAAGAGCTACGGGAGGTCACAGATACGCAGTATTTT.

This clone was seen a few times. Just one base apart from a much larger clone, this may be a read error. The gene calls are TRBV7-9 and TRBJ2-5, with D possibly called TRBD1 or TRBD2 (6 bases each). This CDR3 is 17 amino acids long. Germline V gives CDR1 SEHNR, CDR2 FQNEAQ (reference sequence). CDR3 DNA sequence: TGTGCCAGCAGCCACTTTGAGACTAGAGGGGGGTACGAGATCCAGTACTTC. Its protein is CASSHFETRGGYEIQYF.

In this sample, this clone turned up a few times. This chain connects TRBV6-2 or TRBV6-3 to TRBJ2-5; no reliable D call. The V and J ends lost 0 bases and 4 bases respectively, with 18 bases between them. This CDR3 spans 17 amino acids. Looked up from germline, CDR1 is MNHEY and CDR2 is SVGEGT. Here the CDR3 DNA reads TGTGCCAGCAGTTACTCTAGGGATTGTACAGTGGGAGAGACCCAGTACTTC. This sequence encodes CASSYSRDCTVGETQYF.

The V gene is TRBV11-2, the J gene TRBJ2-1; 13 nucleotides match TRBD2. Germline V gives CDR1 SGHAT, CDR2 FQNNGV. The J segment lost 4 bases and the V segment lost 7 bases, leaving 7 bases of the junction unmatched. The CDR3 runs to 16 residues. The CDR3 here is CASIPSGLAGYNEQFF. CDR3 sequence (DNA): TGTGCCAGCATCCCTTCGGGACTAGCGGGATACAATGAGCAGTTCTTC.

As regards this clone: Given a much more abundant clone one base away, this may be a read error. The J gene is TRBJ1-1, the V gene TRBV2; D might be TRBD1 (6 bases). The CDR3 is 13 amino acids. The germline CDR1 and CDR2 sequences are SNHLY and FYNNEI. Trimming took off 3 bases at V and 9 bases at J, with 14 bases between the two ends. The CDR3 DNA reads as TGTGCCAGCAGTGATCAGGGGATCGCTAAAGCTTTCTTT. This sequence encodes CASSDQGIAKAFF.

This clone appeared many times. Other nucleotide sequences in the sample specify the same CDR3. The chain carries TRBV19 and TRBJ2-3; D remains unclear. Trimming stripped 7 bases from V and 0 bases from J, with 14 bases between. Germline assignment: CDR1 LNHDA and CDR2 SQIVND (reference sequence). This CDR3 is built from 15 residues. The CDR3, as DNA: TGTGCCAGTAACCGTCGAGGCCAGAGCACAGATACGCAGTATTTT. Encoded protein: CASNRRGQSTDTQYF. Full variable domain (remainder filled in from reference TRBV19 and TRBJ2-3): DGGITQSPKYLFRKEGQNVTLSCEQNLNHDAMYWYRQDPGQGLRLIYYSQIVNDFQKGDIAEGYSVSREKKESFPLTVTSAQKNPTAFYLCASNRRGQSTDTQYFGPGTRLTVL.

This clone was observed at least ten times. The rearrangement links TRBV2 to TRBJ2-2; 8 nucleotides agree with TRBD2. Germline V gene sequence: CDR1 SNHLY, CDR2 FYNNEI. J was trimmed by 3 bases and V by 6 bases; bases with no gene match: 6. The CDR3 is made up of 15 amino acids. DNA for the CDR3: TGTGCCAGCAGAGCCCCCGGGGGGGACACCGGGGAGCTGTTTTTT. Its translation is CASRAPGGDTGELFF.

This clone was found a few times. Being one base from a much bigger clone, this may be a read error. The rearrangement joins TRBV2 to TRBJ2-5; D not certain. The CDR3 has 14 residues. Germline V gene sequence: CDR1 SNHLY, CDR2 FYNNEI. V was clipped by 3 bases and J by 1 base, with 9 bases between them. CDR3 DNA sequence: TGTGCCAGCAGTGATTGGGTAAGCCAAGAGACCCAGTACTTC. It translates to CASSDWVSQETQYF.

The table lists this clone with a few counts. The V call is TRBV20-1, the J call TRBJ1-2; D unresolved. The V gene lost 6 bases and the J gene lost 6 bases, with 17 bases spanning the gap. CDR3 length: 13 residues. CDR1 and CDR2 (germline): DFQATT, SNEGSKA (reference sequence). CDR3 in amino acids: CSARSGGRDGYTF. The CDR3 DNA sequence: TGCAGTGCCCGATCGGGAGGGCGCGATGGCTACACCTTC.

This clone was seen repeatedly, ten times or more. This chain joins TRBV7-8 and TRBJ2-5; TRBD2 agrees at 9 bases. J gave up 3 bases and V 2 bases, and 4 bases lay outside the gene matches. Germline loops: CDR1 SGHVS, CDR2 FQNEAQ. This CDR3 is built from 15 residues. CDR3 sequence: CASSLTPSGEETQYF. Here the CDR3 DNA reads TGTGCCAGCAGCTTAACGCCTAGCGGGGAAGAGACCCAGTACTTC.

This clone has a count of ten or more. J is TRBJ1-4 and V is TRBV19; D gene unclear. The CDR3 is 12 amino acids. Germline CDR1 LNHDA, CDR2 SQIVND (reference sequence). Trimming cost V 7 bases and J 11 bases, with 14 bases left between them. The CDR3 coding sequence is TGTGCCAGTACTAAAAGAGGTCAGAAACTGTTTTTT. Amino acids: CASTKRGQKLFF. Full variable domain (missing parts from reference TRBV19 and TRBJ1-4): DGGITQSPKYLFRKEGQNVTLSCEQNLNHDAMYWYRQDPGQGLRLIYYSQIVNDFQKGDIAEGYSVSREKKESFPLTVTSAQKNPTAFYLCASTKRGQKLFFGSGTQLSVL.

This clone was detected many times. The V call is TRBV20-1, the J call TRBJ1-4; no firm D call. In germline, CDR1 is DFQATT, CDR2 SNEGSKA (reference sequence). The CDR3 is 14 residues long. The V and J ends lost 6 bases and 1 base respectively, with 12 bases between them. CDR3 in DNA: TGCAGTGCGGCCAGGACCGAAACTAATGAAAAACTGTTTTTT. Its protein product is CSAARTETNEKLFF.

With regard to this clone: At one boundary the junction diverges from the germline segment, which might be a read error. The chain combines TRBV20-1 with TRBJ1-5; D not certain. The CDR3 is 16 residues long. Germline CDR1 DFQATT, CDR2 SNEGSKA (reference sequence). DNA of the CDR3: TGCAGTGCTAGAGAGACTCGTCCCGGCCTTAATCAGACCCAGCATTTT. It translates to CSARETRPGLNQTQHF.

This clone was recorded at least ten times. The rearrangement uses TRBV12-3 or TRBV12-4 and TRBJ1-5; TRBD1 agrees at 7 bases. Trimming removed 5 bases from V and 7 bases from J; junction bases left unmatched: 8. The CDR3 is made up of 14 amino acids. In DNA form, the CDR3 reads TGTGCCAGCAGTCAGGGGGGAGTAGGGCAGCCCCAGCATTTT. It encodes CASSQGGVGQPQHF.

This clone was seen a few times. The junction differs from germline at one of its ends, possibly a read error. This chain links TRBV2 with TRBJ2-1; maybe TRBD1 (6 bases). The CDR3 has 15 amino acids. The V gene's germline CDR1 is SNHLY and CDR2 FYNNEI. The chain's CDR3 is CASRIGGSSYNEQLF. The CDR3 DNA reads TGTGCCAGCAGAATAGGGGGAAGCTCCTACAATGAGCAGTTATTC.

This chain links TRBV11-1 with TRBJ2-7; tentatively, D is TRBD1 or TRBD2 (5 bases each). The V end was cut by 3 bases, the J end by 3 bases, with 6 bases between. This CDR3 comprises 12 residues. Germline CDR1 reads SGHAT; CDR2 reads FQDESV (reference sequence). The CDR3, as DNA: TGTGCCAGCAGCTTTGGGGGCTACGAGCAGTACTTC. Translated: CASSFGGYEQYF.

This clone was counted ten times or more. V and J are TRBV24-1 and TRBJ2-1; TRBD2 matches 7 bases. The germline V gene encodes CDR1 KGHDR and CDR2 SFDVKD. The V and J ends lost 3 bases and 3 bases, in that order; junction bases with no gene match: 7. There are 16 residues in the CDR3. This CDR3 is CATSDPLADVYNEQFF. For the CDR3, the DNA is TGTGCCACCAGTGATCCTCTAGCGGATGTCTACAATGAGCAGTTCTTC.

This clone was picked up a small number of times. This may be a read error: a much more frequent sequence differs by one nucleotide. The V and J genes are TRBV2 and TRBJ1-6; 8 bases fit TRBD1. CDR1 is SNHLY, CDR2 FYNNEI, per germline. The ends lost 6 bases at V and 11 bases at J; junction bases unmatched: 12. This CDR3 spans 15 amino acids. CDR3 nucleotide sequence: TGTGCCAGCAGCGCCTGGACAGGGAGATTTGCACCCCTCCACTTT. Amino acid sequence: CASSAWTGRFAPLHF.